A single sample is the source of the 5 T cell receptor beta chains below, sequenced in a study of human T cells and chemical hapten exposure. Time point here: pre-sensitization, week 0. Treatment reported: therapeutic diphenylcyclopropenone sensitization with weekly scalp DPC. Each CDR3 protein gets one entry after TCRdb re-called the RACE reads with MiXCR. The sample yields 300,000 to 450,000 distinct CDR3 sequences, 4.5% to 5.5% seen once. The sample consisted of whole blood, taken in connection with sensitization to the hapten diphenylcyclopropenone (DPC). The receptors stem from a woman aged 50 to 60 with alopecia areata. Some clones in this sample may be carry-over from other donors' samples.

This rearrangement joins TRBV9 to TRBJ2-3, with D perhaps matching TRBD1 (5 bases). This CDR3 contains 16 residues. V lost 1 base and J 0 bases, leaving 12 bases between the germline ends. The V gene's germline CDR1 is SGDLS and CDR2 YYNGEE. CDR3 nucleotide sequence: TGTGCCAGCAGCGTAAGGGGTAGCAGCAGCACAGATACGCAGTATTTT. It yields the protein CASSVRGSSSTDTQYF.

This clonotype has only a few counts. The chain joins TRBV13 to TRBJ1-3; TRBD1 matches 9 bases. Germline CDR1 and CDR2: PRHDT and FYEKMQ (reference sequence). Unmatched junction bases numbered 8, after V lost 5 bases and J lost 3 bases. This CDR3 has 16 residues. The CDR3: CASSLRTGVIGNTIYF. CDR3 sequence (DNA): TGTGCCAGCAGCCTCCGGACAGGGGTTATTGGAAACACCATATATTTT.

This clonotype was counted at least ten times. The chain has TRBV9 and TRBJ2-2; TRBD1 is a possible D gene (5 bases). The V end was cut by 6 bases, the J end by 6 bases, with 15 bases between. The CDR3 spans 14 residues. Per the germline V gene, CDR1 is SGDLS and CDR2 is YYNGEE. Here the CDR3 DNA reads TGTGCCAGCACCCAGGGAATGGTCGCCGGGGAGCTGTTTTTT. Its protein is CASTQGMVAGELFF.

This clonotype was observed at least ten times. This chain connects TRBV12-3 or TRBV12-4 to TRBJ2-2, with TRBD2 matching 8 bases. J lost 1 base, V lost 5 bases, and 9 bases had no gene match. The CDR3 extends over 17 amino acids. The CDR3 region has the DNA TGTGCCAGCAGTCCAACTAGCGGATGGGAGAACACCGGGGAGCTGTTTTTT. Amino acids: CASSPTSGWENTGELFF.

This clonotype was detected ten times or more. The chain links TRBV7-3 to TRBJ2-3; no firm D call. Per the germline V gene, CDR1 is SGHTA and CDR2 is FQGTGA. The CDR3 totals 15 residues. V lost 5 bases and J lost 3, with 15 bases in between. This chain's CDR3 is CASSPDGGWTDTQYF. In DNA form, the CDR3 reads TGTGCCAGCAGCCCCGACGGCGGCTGGACAGATACGCAGTATTTT.